These T cell receptor beta chains were read from a single sample in a study of blood T cell repertoires in COVID-19. Measured with immunoSEQ multiplex PCR; TCRdb has only the in-frame clones, and not every one. The sample has roughly 250,000 clones, 79% seen once. The sequencing input was peripheral blood. The receptor set was obtained from a woman aged 40-49 years with active or convalescent COVID-19. Each CDR3 is given with its conserved first and last residue. The order of the fields is J gene, V gene, D gene, clone size, CDR3 DNA, CDR3 protein. The D gene is left open where the match is weak. The size entry is marked missing in some rows and otherwise reads once, few, many or a size class.

TRBJ2-2	TRBV4-1	.	few	TGCGCCAGCAGCCAGTGGGGACAGCGGAGGGACACCGGGGAGCTGTTTTTT	CASSQWGQRRDTGELFF
TRBJ2-4	TRBV4-2	TRBD1	.	TGTGCCAGCAGCCCAGGACTCACAGGGGATCAGAGAAACATTCAGTACTTC	CASSPGLTGDQRNIQYF
TRBJ1-2	TRBV3-1/TRBV3-2	.	.	TGTGCCAGCAGCCAAGATCTCAGGGGCTACACCTTC	CASSQDLRGYTF
TRBJ1-1	TRBV5-1	.	.	TGCGCCAGCAGCTCCGGACTGCAGAACACTGAAGCTTTCTTT	CASSSGLQNTEAFF
TRBJ2-1	TRBV5-1	TRBD2	.	TGCGCCAGCAGCTCTAGCGGGGCATACAATGAGCAGTTCTTC	CASSSSGAYNEQFF
TRBJ1-1	TRBV4-2	.	.	TGTGCCAGCAGCCAAGAGAGAGGGTTGAACACTGAAGCTTTCTTT	CASSQERGLNTEAFF
TRBJ2-3	TRBV2	.	.	TGTGCCAGCAGAAAGGGTCTAGGCGGGGATACGCAGTATTTT	CASRKGLGGDTQYF
TRBJ1-3	TRBV9	TRBD1	.	TGTGCCAGCAGCGTGTCAGGGGGTCGTGGAAACACCATATATTTT	CASSVSGGRGNTIYF
TRBJ1-3	TRBV5-6	.	.	TGTGCCAGCAGCTTGGCCGGTCAGGGTGTATACACCATATATTTT	CASSLAGQGVYTIYF
TRBJ1-2	TRBV14	.	.	TGTGCCAGCAGCCACGGGGGAGGCTACACCTTC	CASSHGGGYTF
TRBJ1-6	TRBV19	.	.	TGTGCCAGTAGCCCCTTCGTCTTGGGTGGGGAGGATTCACCCCTCCACTTT	CASSPFVLGGEDSPLHF
TRBJ2-5	TRBV5-1	TRBD2	.	TGCGCCAGCAGCCCCCTGTTAGCGGGGGAGACCCAGTACTTC	CASSPLLAGETQYF
TRBJ2-1	TRBV10-3	TRBD2	.	TGTGCCATCAGGACTAGCGGGGAGAACAATGAGCAGTTCTTC	CAIRTSGENNEQFF
TRBJ2-3	TRBV19	TRBD2	once	TGTGCCAGTAGTATAGCTGCGGGGGGGGTGACAGATACGCAGTATTTT	CASSIAAGGVTDTQYF